This T cell receptor beta chain was documented in a study of CD8+ T cells in alopecia areata. The wider study: Scoring treated patients' severity relied on the percentage of scalp area affected. General study findings and limits: Expanded CD8+ clones among the top 100, and scalp clonality, were significantly decreased by tofacitinib.

Germline assignment: CDR1 SNHLY and CDR2 FYNNEI. The CDR3 is 16 amino acids. V gave up 3 bases and J gave up 2 bases; unmatched junction bases: 7. RNA extraction was followed by reverse transcription into cDNA, which acted as the sequencing template. TCRdb's table, derived via immunoSEQ multiplex PCR, lists solely in-frame clones and lacks some. The repertoire holds some 190,000 clones, with about 60% as singletons. Of note for this clone: Its target is unknown.

Treatment reported: oral pan-JAK inhibitor, 5-10 mg twice daily. The investigators collected lesional scalp punch biopsies and peripheral blood from alopecia areata patients. Specimen: CD4+ T cells sorted from blood, collected at week 4, from a patient treated with tofacitinib. This sequence originates from a human donor with alopecia areata. The chain has TRBV2 and TRBJ2-7, with TRBD2 matching 10 bases. Written as DNA, the CDR3 is TGTGCCAGCAGTGACTGGCGGACTAGCGGAACCTACGAGCAGTACTTC. Protein sequence: CASSDWRTSGTYEQYF.